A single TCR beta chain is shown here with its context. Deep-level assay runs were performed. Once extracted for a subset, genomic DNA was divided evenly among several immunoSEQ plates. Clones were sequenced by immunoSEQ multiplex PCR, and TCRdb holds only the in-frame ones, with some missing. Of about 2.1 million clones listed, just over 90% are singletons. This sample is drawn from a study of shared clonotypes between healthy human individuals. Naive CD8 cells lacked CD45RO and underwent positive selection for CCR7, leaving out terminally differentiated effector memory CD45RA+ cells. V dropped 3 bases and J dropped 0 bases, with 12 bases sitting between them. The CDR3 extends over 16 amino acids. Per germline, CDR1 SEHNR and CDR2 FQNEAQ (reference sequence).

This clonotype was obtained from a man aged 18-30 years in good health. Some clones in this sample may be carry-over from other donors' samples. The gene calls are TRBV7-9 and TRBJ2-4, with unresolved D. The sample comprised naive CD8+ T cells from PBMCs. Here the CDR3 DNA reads TGTGCCAGCAGCTTCGTCGCAGGAACAGCCAAAAACATTCAGTACTTC. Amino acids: CASSFVAGTAKNIQYF. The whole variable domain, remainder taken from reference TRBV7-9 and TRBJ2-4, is DTGVSQNPRHKITKRGQNVTFRCDPISEHNRLYWYRQTLGQGPEFLTYFQNEAQLEKSRLLSDRFSAERPKGSFSTLEIQRTEQGDSAMYLCASSFVAGTAKNIQYFGAGTRLSVL.